This is a list of T cell receptor beta chains from one sample in a study of cytomegalovirus exposure and HLA in healthy donors. Profiling relied on immunoSEQ multiplex PCR, and the TCRdb table lists in-frame clones only, not all of them. The table has 95,000 to 150,000 clones, around 86% seen once. The specimen was PBMCs. Receptors were obtained from a woman aged 18-30 years in good health and CMV-seronegative. CDR3s include the opening cysteine and the closing phenylalanine or tryptophan. Each record gives: D gene, clone size, V gene, J gene, CDR3 protein, CDR3 DNA. The D gene is left open where the match is weak. Rows may omit the clone size; those that give it use once, few, many or a size class.

TRBD1	.	TRBV29-1	TRBJ2-7	CSVVGTGFPQAYEQYF	TGCAGCGTTGTCGGGACAGGGTTTCCCCAAGCCTACGAGCAGTACTTC
.	.	TRBV29-1	TRBJ1-1	CSVGQNTEAFF	TGCAGCGTTGGACAGAACACTGAAGCTTTCTTT
TRBD1	.	TRBV6-5	TRBJ2-3	CATGGTGGTDTQYF	TGTGCCACCGGGGGGACAGGGGGCACAGATACGCAGTATTTT
TRBD2	.	TRBV5-4	TRBJ2-7	CASSLVPSGLGEQYF	TGTGCCAGCAGCTTGGTGCCTAGCGGGTTAGGCGAGCAGTACTTC
.	once	TRBV7-8	TRBJ2-4	CASSLGTELAKNIQYF	TGTGCCAGCAGCTTAGGGACAGAATTAGCCAAAAACATTCAGTACTTC
.	.	TRBV13	TRBJ2-5	CASSLGSVQTQYF	TGTGCCAGCAGCTTAGGGAGTGTGCAGACCCAGTACTTC
.	.	TRBV5-1	TRBJ2-7	CASSLLETPSYEQYF	TGCGCCAGCAGCTTGTTGGAGACCCCCTCCTACGAGCAGTACTTC
.	.	TRBV5-1	TRBJ2-3	CASSLAGDTDTQYF	TGCGCCAGCAGCTTAGCCGGAGACACAGATACGCAGTATTTT
TRBD2	.	TRBV28	TRBJ2-7	CASSLMRGSYEQYF	TGTGCCAGCAGTTTAATGCGGGGGTCCTACGAGCAGTACTTC
.	.	TRBV6-6	TRBJ1-2	CASSYGTAHYYGYTF	TGTGCCAGCAGTTACGGTACCGCGCATTACTATGGCTACACCTTC
.	.	TRBV6-4	TRBJ2-7	CASRPVKRTSSYEQYF	TGTGCCAGCAGGCCCGTAAAGCGAACGAGCTCCTACGAGCAGTACTTC
TRBD1	.	TRBV23-1	TRBJ1-5	CASSQSFWGQTPGSNQPQHF	TGCGCCAGCAGTCAATCGTTCTGGGGACAGACGCCGGGTAGCAATCAGCCCCAGCATTTT
TRBD2	.	TRBV5-1	TRBJ2-3	CASSRRLAGLSDTQYF	TGCGCCAGCAGCCGTAGACTAGCGGGATTGTCGGATACGCAGTATTTT
.	.	TRBV7-8	TRBJ2-7	CASSPSGGRYEQYF	TGTGCCAGCAGCCCGTCTGGGGGCAGGTACGAGCAGTACTTC
.	.	TRBV19	TRBJ1-5	CASSLQFSNQPQHF	TGTGCCAGTAGTTTACAATTTAGCAATCAGCCCCAGCATTTT